This T cell receptor beta chain was found in a study of shared clonotypes between healthy human individuals (dated by TCRdb to the early 2020s). As for the study more broadly: The cohort included a few men and a couple of women between 18 and 49 years of age. For each donor, CD4 naive and CD4 memory were each given three plates, CD8 naive was given two plates, and CD8 memory was given one plate. The study deeply sequenced blood TCR repertoires of five healthy adults to estimate repertoire size and the extent of clonotype sharing between individuals. Different laboratories and diverse techniques were used to prepare libraries and sequence TCR repertoires, to increase sequencing depth and limit assay-specific biases. Each donor's leukapheresis produced roughly between roughly 0.85 and 9 billion PBMCs. The paper's findings and limits, for the study overall: Pairwise subsampling led to the expectation that sequencing depth would affect the degree of clonotype sharing among donors. Sampling was limited to blood, and TCR repertoires in tissue likely differ from TCR repertoires in blood. Incomplete sequencing was indicated by rarefaction of sorted-subset datasets, despite the large sequencing depth. Clonotypes shared by all four sorted-subset donors showed higher generation probabilities than non-shared clonotypes. Sharing across a handful of donors was observed for around 5% of naive CD4, about 4% of naive CD8, roughly 2.3% of memory CD4, and about 0.4% of memory CD8 clonotypes. The genetic and exposure-history diversity represented was limited by the small number of donors. Larger estimated clonotype richness was generally found for naive subsets than for memory subsets.

From a lookup of the germline V gene (reference sequence), CDR1 and CDR2 are WNHNN and SYGVQD. From V the trimming removes 6 bases and from J it removes 7 bases, while the gene matches leave 11 bases of the junction unaccounted for. The CDR3 starts with the cysteine, ends with the phenylalanine, and has 15 residues. The retained sequence is limited to the CDR3, 45 bases, with the frame set at the first base. With regard to this clone: This clone's antigen is unknown. Base-call qualities are not available, and no considerably larger clone is one nucleotide away.

Using the deep immunoSEQ assay, multiplex PCR amplified TCR CDR3 regions from genomic DNA. Extracted genomic DNA from each cell subset was spread evenly across all wells of several immunoSEQ 96-well plates, with each plate serving as a replicate. For sorted subsets, each replicate PCR was loaded with 200 to 250 ng genomic DNA, equivalent to approximately 33,000 T cell genomes. Purified libraries were quantified with a Qubit 3.0 fluorometer, sized on a Bioanalyzer 2100, and re-quantified with the KAPA Library Quantification kit. Every immunoSEQ 96-well plate was sequenced on a separate single-read 150-cycle Illumina NextSeq 550 flow cell. The paper's data handling went like this. The immunoSEQ output contained only junctional sequences without quality scores, so filtering could not match that applied to full-length reads. To assign V/J genes and CDR3, sequences were annotated against IMGT germline references using PyIR, a Python wrapper for IgBLAST v1.9. Reads were filtered out if the reads had weak V/J assignments (E-value above 1e-6), no CDR3, stop codons, out-of-frame junctions, or ambiguous translated residues. V3J clonotypes were defined as sequences sharing the same inferred V gene, J gene, and CDR3 amino acid sequence. The percentage overlap between two repertoires was calculated by dividing the number of shared unique clonotypes by the size of the smaller repertoire. RTK rarefaction, the Chao1 estimator, and Recon v2.1 estimates of unobserved clonotypes were used to assess repertoire richness. OLGA was used to compute generation probabilities for all TCRbeta clonotypes that the gDNA method yielded from a handful of donors. As stored in TCRdb, this immuneACCESS dataset retains in-frame rearrangements with V and J assigned. A fraction of the clones does not appear; measured against another copy, unresolved V genes explain less than half of the discrepancy, and the remainder lacks a known reason. V, J and clone size are those of that table, while D and trimming were read from the DNA. This sample comprises 2 million to 2.5 million clones, 85% to 95% of them detected only once. About 0.13% of the sample is in the top ten clones.

Healthy HIV-negative adults with no recently reported acute infections or vaccinations were included as donors. Every donor was a Caucasian adult living in Nashville, Tennessee, USA. CD4+ T cells were enriched through magnetic negative selection, after which naive cells were positively selected on CD45RA and the remaining negative fraction served as the memory subset. Blood was obtained by leukapheresis, after which PBMCs were separated by Ficoll-Histopaque density gradient centrifugation and cryopreserved in liquid nitrogen vapor phase. Analytical flow cytometry was used to check the purity and quantity of each magnetically sorted T cell population. From each sorted fraction, genomic DNA was isolated and quantified by UV absorbance on a Nanodrop 2000c.

This sequence originates from a man between 18 and 35 years old in good health. This chain joins TRBV10-1 to TRBJ2-1, and 8 bases in between align with TRBD1. The sequencing sample was made of naive CD4+ T cells sorted from blood. The cell subset or site label, read with the paper, signifies: CD45RA+ positively selected. The DNA is as follows: TGCGCCAGCAGGGAGGACAGGGATGGTGTTAATGAGCAGTTCTTC. Translated, it gives CASREDRDGVNEQFF.